Shown below are 14 T cell receptor beta chains from a single sample sequenced in a study of blood T cell repertoires in COVID-19. Assay: immunoSEQ multiplex PCR; the TCRdb copy retains only in-frame clones and omits some. The data hold some 83,000 clones, with 65% to 85% observed a single time. Sample: peripheral blood. The receptors come from a man aged 45-65 years with acute or convalescent COVID-19.

J is TRBJ2-5 and V is TRBV6-4; D possibly corresponds to TRBD1 (6 bases). Trimming cost V 7 bases and J 5 bases, with 17 bases left between them. The CDR3 has 14 residues. Germline V gene data show CDR1 as MRHNA and CDR2 as SNTAGT. DNA for the CDR3: TGTGCCAGCACCCCCTCAGGGGTTGAGGAGACCCAGTACTTC. Translated, it gives CASTPSGVEETQYF.

The chain employs TRBV5-1 and TRBJ2-7, with D tentatively TRBD2 (6 bases). Deletions cut 4 bases from V and 7 bases from J, with 15 bases between. This CDR3 has 13 amino acids. The germline gives CDR1 SGHRS, CDR2 YFSETQ. As DNA, the CDR3 is TGCGCCAGCAGCGCGGGGACCGGCGTGGAGCAGTACTTC. Translating gives CASSAGTGVEQYF.

The V call is TRBV27, the J call TRBJ2-1; D might be TRBD2 (6 bases). In germline, CDR1 is MNHEY, CDR2 SMNVEV (reference sequence). With 6 bases removed from V and 7 bases from J, the gap between germline ends came to 10 bases. The CDR3 runs to 12 residues. The CDR3 nucleotides read TGTGCCAGCAGACGGGGGTGGAATGAGCAGTTCTTC. This translates into CASRRGWNEQFF.

The V gene is TRBV25-1, the J gene TRBJ1-1; D is possibly TRBD1 (5 bases). The V end was cut by 5 bases, the J end by 1 base, with 8 bases between. This CDR3 region has 13 residues. The germline gives CDR1 MGHDK, CDR2 SYGVNS. CDR3 nucleotides: TGTGCCAGCAGTAAGACAGCGAACACTGAAGCTTTCTTT. Protein sequence: CASSKTANTEAFF.

V usage is TRBV19 and J usage is TRBJ2-7; 12 nucleotides match TRBD2. The J segment lost 6 bases and the V segment lost 5 bases, leaving 8 bases of the junction unmatched. Germline values: CDR1 LNHDA, CDR2 SQIVND (reference sequence). This CDR3 contains 15 residues. In DNA form, the CDR3 reads TGTGCCAGTAGTCCCCGACTAGCGGGAGTAGGCGAGCAGTACTTC. Amino acids: CASSPRLAGVGEQYF.

As for this clone: Distinct nucleotide sequences in the sample also encode this CDR3. The chain couples TRBV11-3 to TRBJ2-7, with 9 bases identical to TRBD2. V shed 2 bases, J shed 0 bases, and the junction held 2 bases outside the gene matches. Germline CDR1 reads SGHNT; CDR2 reads YENEEA. The CDR3 totals 15 residues. CDR3: CASSLSTSGSYEQYF. CDR3 coding DNA: TGTGCCAGCAGCTTATCGACTAGCGGCTCCTACGAGCAGTACTTC. Supplemented by reference TRBV11-3 and TRBJ2-7, the full variable domain reads EAGVVQSPRYKIIEKKQPVAFWCNPISGHNTLYWYLQNLGQGPELLIRYENEEAVDDSQLPKDRFSAERLKGVDSTLKIQPAELGDSAVYLCASSLSTSGSYEQYFGPGTRLTVT.

On this clone: The same CDR3 also results from other DNA sequences found in this sample. V is TRBV6-5 and J is TRBJ2-7; TRBD2 matches at 9 bases. This CDR3 contains 14 residues. Losses at the gene ends were 5 bases for V and 4 bases for J; bases not matched to a gene: 6. From germline, CDR1 is MNHEY and CDR2 SVGAGI. DNA of the CDR3: TGTGCCAGCAGTCCGCGACTAGCGGAGTACGAGCAGTACTTC. The encoded protein is CASSPRLAEYEQYF.

The rearrangement uses TRBV13 and TRBJ2-2, with unresolved D. From germline, CDR1 is PRHDT and CDR2 FYEKMQ (reference sequence). The CDR3 covers 11 residues. Between the trimmed V and J ends, which lost 7 bases and 8 bases, there was a span of 8 bases. CDR3 coding DNA: TGTGCCAGCATCTCAGCGGGGGAGCTGTTTTTT. Its protein is CASISAGELFF.

This clone was recorded only once. The chain is built from TRBV15 and TRBJ1-4; D perhaps matches TRBD1 (5 bases). V lost 8 bases and J lost 5, with 12 bases in between. The CDR3 has 13 residues. Germline V gene data show CDR1 as LNHNV and CDR2 as YYDKDF (reference sequence). The CDR3 region is CATRGRANEKLFF. CDR3 nucleotides: TGTGCCACCCGCGGCAGGGCGAATGAAAAACTGTTTTTT.

The gene calls are TRBV11-2 and TRBJ2-7; a possible D gene is TRBD2 (5 bases). From germline, CDR1 is SGHAT and CDR2 FQNNGV. Trimming took off 0 bases at V and 5 bases at J, with 8 bases between the two ends. The CDR3 spans 13 residues. The CDR3 loop is CASSLDMRDEQYF. The CDR3 DNA follows: TGTGCCAGCAGCTTAGATATGAGGGACGAGCAGTACTTC.

This sequence joins TRBV4-3 and TRBJ2-6; D is ambiguous. Trimming shortened V by 0 bases and J by 2 bases, and 8 bases separated the two germline ends. Germline V gene lookup returns CDR1 LGHNA and CDR2 YSLEER. The length of the CDR3 is 16 residues. CDR3 coding DNA: TGCGCCAGCAGCCAAGATCCCCGGGCTGGGGCCAACGTCCTGACTTTC. It encodes CASSQDPRAGANVLTF.

This chain joins TRBV18 and TRBJ1-3; D uncertain. Trimming cost V 4 bases and J 5 bases, with 12 bases left between them. This CDR3 has 14 amino acids. Germline lookup yields CDR1 KGHSH and CDR2 LQKENI. The DNA of the CDR3 is TGTGCCAGCTCACTACAGTATTGGCGAAACACCATATATTTT. Protein product: CASSLQYWRNTIYF.

The J gene is TRBJ1-2, the V gene TRBV27; D unclear. Germline CDR1 reads MNHEY; CDR2 reads SMNVEV (reference sequence). CDR3 length: 13 amino acids. V lost 6 bases and J 7 bases, leaving 15 bases between the germline ends. CDR3 nucleotides: TGTGCCAGCAGCTCCTCCTTCGGAGGTGGCTACACCTTC. Residues: CASSSSFGGGYTF.

The gene calls are TRBV18 and TRBJ2-3; D is ambiguous. V lost 1 base and J lost 0, with 11 bases in between. This CDR3 is built from 16 residues. The germline V gene encodes CDR1 KGHSH and CDR2 LQKENI. The CDR3, as DNA: TGTGCCAGCTCACCACGCGGCATATCTAGCACAGATACGCAGTATTTT. Translation gives CASSPRGISSTDTQYF.